This is a list of T cell receptor beta chains from one sample in a study of blood T cell repertoires in COVID-19. Clones were sequenced by immunoSEQ multiplex PCR, and TCRdb holds only the in-frame ones, with some missing. The sample contains under 70,000 clones, roughly 91% of which appear only once. The sequencing input was PBMCs or T cells enriched from blood (not recorded which). The receptors shown here come from a woman between 40 and 55 years old who had recovered from COVID-19. Both conserved end residues are trimmed from each CDR3. Expanded clones are given a class, and other clones once, few, many or no size at all.

V gene	clone size	J gene	CDR3 protein
TRBV9	-	TRBJ1-6	ASSQGGAGNSPLH
TRBV18	-	TRBJ2-3	ASSPQDRGLDTQY
TRBV7-6	once	TRBJ2-5	ASSLAARQIQETQY
TRBV9	-	TRBJ2-7	ASSPPHRTAIGDEQY
TRBV19	-	TRBJ1-1	ASSIRGREGFMNTEAF
TRBV10-3	once	TRBJ1-1	AIRGQMNTEAF
TRBV2	-	TRBJ2-2	ASRGAGGRLGELF
TRBV5-1	once	TRBJ2-7	ASSLRDRGYEQY
TRBV12-3/TRBV12-4	-	TRBJ1-1	ASSTGFEAF
TRBV18	-	TRBJ2-2	ASSPSLNTGELF
TRBV19	-	TRBJ2-7	ASSQGTGWDEQY
TRBV7-2	-	TRBJ2-7	ASSSLAGGPYEQY
TRBV6-1	-	TRBJ2-7	ASSESLAGGYEQY
TRBV20-1	-	TRBJ2-5	SARRSETQY
TRBV9	-	TRBJ1-2	ASSVATDTTYGYT
TRBV18	-	TRBJ2-7	ASSLEYSYEQY
TRBV10-2	-	TRBJ2-5	ASRSSGLAGEKTQY
TRBV3-1/TRBV3-2	-	TRBJ2-1	ASSLATSGGTYNEQF
TRBV12-5	once	TRBJ1-2	ASGLGRGDYGYT
TRBV6-2/TRBV6-3	-	TRBJ1-2	ASSYRRTDFYGYT